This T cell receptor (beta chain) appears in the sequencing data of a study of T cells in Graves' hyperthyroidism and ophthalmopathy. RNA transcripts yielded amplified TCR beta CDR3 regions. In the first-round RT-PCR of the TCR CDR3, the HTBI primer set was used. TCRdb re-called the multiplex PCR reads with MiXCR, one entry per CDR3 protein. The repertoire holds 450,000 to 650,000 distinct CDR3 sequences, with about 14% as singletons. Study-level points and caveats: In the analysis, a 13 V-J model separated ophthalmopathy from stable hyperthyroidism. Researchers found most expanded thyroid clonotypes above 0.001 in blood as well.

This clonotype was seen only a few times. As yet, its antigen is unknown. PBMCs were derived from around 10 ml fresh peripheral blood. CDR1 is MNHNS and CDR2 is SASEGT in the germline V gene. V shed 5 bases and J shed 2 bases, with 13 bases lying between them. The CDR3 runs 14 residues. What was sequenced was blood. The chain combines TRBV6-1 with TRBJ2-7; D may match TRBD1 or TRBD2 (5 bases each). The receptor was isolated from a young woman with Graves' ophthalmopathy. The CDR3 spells CASSYGAVTYEQYF. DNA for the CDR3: TGTGCCAGCAGTTACGGGGCGGTTACCTACGAGCAGTACTTC.